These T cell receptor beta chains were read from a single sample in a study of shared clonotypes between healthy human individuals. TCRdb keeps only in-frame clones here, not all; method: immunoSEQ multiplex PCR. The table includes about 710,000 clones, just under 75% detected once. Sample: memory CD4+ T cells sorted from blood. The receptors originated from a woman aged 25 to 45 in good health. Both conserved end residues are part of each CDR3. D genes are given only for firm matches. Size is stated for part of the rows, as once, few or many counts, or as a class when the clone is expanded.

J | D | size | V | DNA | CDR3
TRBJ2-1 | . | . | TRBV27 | TGTGCCAGCAGTTCCCCGACTAGGTGGTCCTACAATGAGCAGTTCTTC | CASSSPTRWSYNEQFF
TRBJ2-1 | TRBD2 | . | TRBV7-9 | TGTGCCAGCGGGCAGCGGGAGACGAATGAGCAGTTCTTC | CASGQRETNEQFF
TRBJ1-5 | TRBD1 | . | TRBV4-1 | TGCGCCAGCAGCCGCGCACCGGGACAGTCTAATCAGCCCCAGCATTTT | CASSRAPGQSNQPQHF
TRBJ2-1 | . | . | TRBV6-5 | TGTGCCAGCAGGCTCTACAATGAGCAGTTCTTC | CASRLYNEQFF
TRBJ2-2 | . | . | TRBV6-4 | TGTGCCAGCAGTAAGGAACAGGTCCCCACCGGGGAGCTGTTTTTT | CASSKEQVPTGELFF
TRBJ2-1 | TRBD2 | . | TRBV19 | TGTGCCAGTAGTATGACTAGCGGGAATGAGCAGTTCTTC | CASSMTSGNEQFF
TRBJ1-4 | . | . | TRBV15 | TGTGCCACCAGCAGAGACCGCGACAGGTTCTTTGAAAAACTGTTTTTT | CATSRDRDRFFEKLFF
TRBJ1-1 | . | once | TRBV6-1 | TGTGCCAGCAGTGCAACTAAAGGGGACACTGAAGCTTTCTTT | CASSATKGDTEAFF
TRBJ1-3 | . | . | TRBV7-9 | TGTGCCAGCAGCCGGGACCAGAGCTCTGGAAACACCATATATTTT | CASSRDQSSGNTIYF
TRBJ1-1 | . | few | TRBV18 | TGTGCCAGCTCACCAATTAGTACTGAAGCTTTCTTT | CASSPISTEAFF
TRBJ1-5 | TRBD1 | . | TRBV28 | TGTGCCAGCAGTCCCGGGACAGTAAATCAGCCCCAGCATTTT | CASSPGTVNQPQHF
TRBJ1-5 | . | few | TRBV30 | TGTGCCTGGAGTGTACACAACGATCAGCCCCAGCATTTT | CAWSVHNDQPQHF
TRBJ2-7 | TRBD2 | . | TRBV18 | TGTGCCAGCTCATCCAACCCCGGGACTAGAGGCGAGCAGTACTTC | CASSSNPGTRGEQYF
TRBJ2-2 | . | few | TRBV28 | TGTGCCAGCAGGAACTCTTGGAACGGGGAGCTGTTTTTT | CASRNSWNGELFF
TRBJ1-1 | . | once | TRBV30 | TGTGCCTGGAGTACTATGGGGAGGCGGGCTTTCTTT | CAWSTMGRRAFF
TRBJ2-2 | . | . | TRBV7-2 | TGTGCCAGCAGCTCTAGGGCCCTTCAATTAGCCGGGGAGCTGTTTTTT | CASSSRALQLAGELFF
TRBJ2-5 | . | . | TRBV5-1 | TGCGCCAGCAGCTTAACGCGCGAGACCCAGTACTTC | CASSLTRETQYF
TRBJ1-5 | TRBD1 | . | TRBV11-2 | TGTGCCAGCAGCCTCCAGGGGACAGTGAACAATCAGCCCCAGCATTTT | CASSLQGTVNNQPQHF
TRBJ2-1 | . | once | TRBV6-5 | TGTGCCAGCAGTTACAGGCCCGGGGTTCCCAATGAGCAGTTCTTC | CASSYRPGVPNEQFF
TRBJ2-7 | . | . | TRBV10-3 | TGTGCCATCAGTGTCCAGGGCCTTTACGAGCAGTACTTC | CAISVQGLYEQYF
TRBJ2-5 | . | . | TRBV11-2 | TGTGCCAGCAGCTCCCAAGAGACCCAGTACTTC | CASSSQETQYF
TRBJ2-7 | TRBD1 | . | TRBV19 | TGTGCCAGTTCCCAGGGACAGTTCTCCTACGAGCAGTACTTC | CASSQGQFSYEQYF
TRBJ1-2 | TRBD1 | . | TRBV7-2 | TGTGCCAGCAGCTTAGGGGGACAGGCCTATGGCTACACCTTC | CASSLGGQAYGYTF
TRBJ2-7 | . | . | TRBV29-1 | TGCAGCGGAGGACAGACAGTCTACGAGCAGTACTTC | CSGGQTVYEQYF
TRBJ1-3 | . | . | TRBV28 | TGTGCCAGCAGGGTCGGATTTTCTGGAAACACCATATATTTT | CASRVGFSGNTIYF
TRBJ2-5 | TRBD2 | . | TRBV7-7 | TGTGCCAGCACCGTATCGGAGCGGGAGTGGGAGACCCAGTACTTC | CASTVSEREWETQYF
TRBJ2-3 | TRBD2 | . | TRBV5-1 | TGCGCCAGCAGCTTGGAAGCGGGAGTGGATACGCAGTATTTT | CASSLEAGVDTQYF
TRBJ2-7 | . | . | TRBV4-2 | TGTGCCAGCAGCCAAGAAGCAAACTCCTACGAGCAGTACTTC | CASSQEANSYEQYF
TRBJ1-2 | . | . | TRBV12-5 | TGTGCTAGTGGTTTGTTGACGGCCCGTGAGGGCTACACCTTC | CASGLLTAREGYTF
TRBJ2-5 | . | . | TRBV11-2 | TGTGCCAGCAGCCCGTCGGACGGGGCGCAAGAGACCCAGTACTTC | CASSPSDGAQETQYF
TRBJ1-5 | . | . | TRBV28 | TGTGCCAGCAGCCTCGGCGGCGGAGGGGATAGCAATCAGCCCCAGCATTTT | CASSLGGGGDSNQPQHF
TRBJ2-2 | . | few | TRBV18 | TGTGCCAGCTCACCGTCGCGCCTCGCGAACACCGGGGAGCTGTTTTTT | CASSPSRLANTGELFF
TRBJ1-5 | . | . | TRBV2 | TGTGCCAGCAGTGACGGACAGAGAGATCAGCCCCAGCATTTT | CASSDGQRDQPQHF
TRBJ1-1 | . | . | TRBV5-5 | TGTGCCAGCAGCTTGAGGGAGAACACTGAAGCTTTCTTT | CASSLRENTEAFF
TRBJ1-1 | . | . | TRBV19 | TGTGCCAGTAGTAGACTCCAAGAAAGGAACACTGAAGCTTTCTTT | CASSRLQERNTEAFF
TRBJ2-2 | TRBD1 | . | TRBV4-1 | TGCGCCAGCAGCCAACGGACAGGGGGACCCGGGGAGCTGTTTTTT | CASSQRTGGPGELFF
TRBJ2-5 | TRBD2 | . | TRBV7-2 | TGTGCCAGCAGCTCATCAACTAGCGGGAGGGATCAAGAGACCCAGTACTTC | CASSSSTSGRDQETQYF
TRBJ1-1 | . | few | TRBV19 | TGTGCCAGTAGACAGACAGGTATGAACACTGAAGCTTTCTTT | CASRQTGMNTEAFF
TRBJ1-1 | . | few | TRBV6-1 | TGTGCCAGCAGCCCCTTTGGGGGCACTGAAGCTTTCTTT | CASSPFGGTEAFF
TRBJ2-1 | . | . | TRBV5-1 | TGCGCCAGCAGCCAAGGAAGGGCGGGTGAGCAGTTCTTC | CASSQGRAGEQFF
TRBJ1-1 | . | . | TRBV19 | TGTGCCAGTAGTATCGGGAACAGGAACACTGAAGCTTTCTTT | CASSIGNRNTEAFF
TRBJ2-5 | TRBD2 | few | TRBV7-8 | TGTGCCAGCAGCACGTCTAGCGGCGAGACCCAGTACTTC | CASSTSSGETQYF
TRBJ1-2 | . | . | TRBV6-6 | TGTGCCAGCAGTTACTCCGGGGAAGCCTATGGCTACACCTTC | CASSYSGEAYGYTF
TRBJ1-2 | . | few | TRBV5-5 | TGTGCCAGCAGCTTGGAAGGGGAACATTATGGCTACACCTTC | CASSLEGEHYGYTF
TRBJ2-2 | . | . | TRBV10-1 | TGCGCCAGCAGTGTTCAGATTCCCGGGGAGCTGTTTTTT | CASSVQIPGELFF
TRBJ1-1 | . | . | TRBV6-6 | TGTGCCAGCAGGAGACAGGAGAACACTGAAGCTTTCTTT | CASRRQENTEAFF
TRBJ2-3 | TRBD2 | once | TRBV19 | TGTGCCAGTAGTATTCAGGTCGGGGGGATGAATACGCAGTATTTT | CASSIQVGGMNTQYF
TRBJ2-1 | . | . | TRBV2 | TGTGCCAGCACAGGATCCTACAATGAGCAGTTCTTC | CASTGSYNEQFF
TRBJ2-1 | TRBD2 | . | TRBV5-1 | TGCGCCAGCAGCTTGACTAGCGGGAGGGCAGCCAATGAGCAGTTCTTC | CASSLTSGRAANEQFF
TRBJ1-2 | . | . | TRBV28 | TGTGCCAGCAGTTTCCTTAAGGGGGTGGATGGCTACACCTTC | CASSFLKGVDGYTF